This entry lists 21 T cell receptor beta chains sequenced from one sample in a study of beta chain features in type 1 diabetes (dated by TCRdb to 2016 to 2019). What the authors observed across the whole study: Type 1 diabetes patients showed a moderate but significant shortening of TCRB CDR3 length in all four CD4+ subsets.

These TCRs' antigens remain unknown. The library was obtained by the immunoSEQ multiplex PCR assay. The High Capacity cDNA Reverse Transcription Kit was used to reverse transcribe all of the isolated RNA, meaning that expressed TCRB transcripts were what got sequenced. Entries here come from immuneACCESS through TCRdb and include only in-frame sequences with V and J called. Some clones fail to appear in such tables; in the studies checked, an unresolved V gene covers under half of the shortfall, and the cause of the remainder is unknown. The sample data list some 660,000 clones, and more than 13% of these were observed just once. Together, the top ten hold 0.03% to 0.04% of the sample. The sample consisted of naive CD4+ T cells from blood. The cell subset or site tag for this specimen amounts to: true naive CD4+ T cells. The receptor set was obtained from a man between 18 and 35 years old with type 1 diabetes.

A few counts support this clone. V is TRBV5-1 and J is TRBJ2-1; D is uncertain. The CDR3 has 14 residues. Germline V lookup: CDR1 SGHRS, CDR2 YFSETQ. V lost 1 base and J lost 8, with 13 bases in between. The CDR3 sequence: CASSLRALGDEQFF. The CDR3, as DNA: TGCGCCAGCAGCTTGAGGGCCCTCGGCGATGAGCAGTTCTTC.

This clone was picked up many times. The V gene is TRBV5-4, the J gene TRBJ2-4; D is perhaps TRBD2 (5 bases). V lost 0 bases to trimming and J lost 8 bases, with 9 bases between them. This CDR3 is 13 amino acids long. Germline CDR1 is SGHNT and CDR2 is YYREEE (reference sequence). CDR3 region: CASSLALDHIQYF. In DNA, the CDR3 is TGTGCCAGCAGCTTGGCACTAGACCACATTCAGTACTTC.

This clone turned up a few times. V gene TRBV2 combines with J gene TRBJ1-1; D may be TRBD1 (6 bases). The CDR3 has 12 residues. The V and J ends lost 9 bases and 2 bases respectively, with 10 bases between them. Germline CDR1 and CDR2: SNHLY and FYNNEI. The CDR3 nucleotides read TGTGCCAGTCAGGGGCTTAACACTGAAGCTTTCTTT. The encoded protein is CASQGLNTEAFF.

This clone has a handful of counts. This sequence joins TRBV28 and TRBJ1-2; D not certain. There are 11 residues in the CDR3. Germline V gene data show CDR1 as MDHEN and CDR2 as SYDVKM. Trimming removed 10 bases at V and 2 bases at J, with 8 bases between. CDR3 sequence reads: CAIASNYGYTF. The CDR3 DNA is TGTGCCATCGCCAGCAACTATGGCTACACCTTC.

This sequence joins TRBV19 and TRBJ2-1, with TRBD1 as a possible D gene (6 bases). The CDR3 is 16 residues long. Germline V CDR1 and CDR2: LNHDA, SQIVND (reference sequence). V lost 5 bases and J 11 bases, leaving 25 bases between the germline ends. CDR3 in DNA: TGTGCCAGTAGTCTTGAGGTCTTGGGGGCCGAGGTGAAGCAGTTCTTC. It translates to CASSLEVLGAEVKQFF.

DNA of the CDR3: TGTGCCAGCAGCCTTCGAGGGGGGGCCTCAGATACGCAGTATTTT. Its translation: CASSLRGGASDTQYF. The genes are TRBV7-3 and TRBJ2-3; maybe TRBD2 (7 bases). There are 15 residues in the CDR3. The ends were cut back, 5 bases at V and 4 bases at J, with 16 bases in the middle. From germline, CDR1 is SGHTA and CDR2 FQGTGA. Full variable domain (rest looked up from reference TRBV7-3 and TRBJ2-3): GAGVSQTPSNKVTEKGKYVELRCDPISGHTALYWYRQSLGQGPEFLIYFQGTGAADDSGLPNDRFFAVRPEGSVSTLKIQRTERGDSAVYLCASSLRGGASDTQYFGPGTRLTVL.

This clone was counted a few times. J is TRBJ2-3 and V is TRBV18; the D is unclear. The germline V gene encodes CDR1 KGHSH and CDR2 LQKENI. The CDR3 consists of 12 residues. The V gene lost 3 bases and the J gene lost 7 bases, with 8 bases spanning the gap. This CDR3 reads CASSPRPYTQYF. In DNA, the CDR3 is TGTGCCAGCTCACCGCGTCCTTATACGCAGTATTTT.

The rearrangement uses TRBV9 and TRBJ2-5, with 7 nucleotides matching TRBD1. CDR1 and CDR2 from the germline V gene are SGDLS and YYNGEE. This CDR3 is built from 15 residues. The V and J ends lost 0 bases and 6 bases, in that order; junction bases with no gene match: 8. The CDR3, as DNA: TGTGCCAGCAGCGTAGCAGGGGGAGATTTGAAGACCCAGTACTTC. This encodes CASSVAGGDLKTQYF.

This chain uses TRBV30 with TRBJ1-4; D is uncertain. Trimming removed 2 bases at V and 0 bases at J, with 7 bases between. The germline gives CDR1 GTSNPN, CDR2 SVGIG (reference sequence). CDR3 length: 14 amino acids. The CDR3: CAWSRLATNEKLFF. CDR3 bases: TGTGCCTGGAGTCGCCTTGCAACTAATGAAAAACTGTTTTTT.

The sample holds a few counts of this clone. The chain has TRBV30 and TRBJ2-7, with a tentative D call TRBD1 (5 bases). V lost 7 bases, J lost 1 base, and 17 bases lay in between. The length of the CDR3 is 14 residues. Germline loops: CDR1 GTSNPN, CDR2 SVGIG (reference sequence). The CDR3 coding sequence is TGTGCCTCCGAAGAAGGTCCAGGGTCCTACGAGCAGTACTTC. Protein: CASEEGPGSYEQYF.

This clone is a singleton in its sample. This specimen includes other DNA sequences encoding the same CDR3. The V and J genes are TRBV7-2 and TRBJ2-3; TRBD2 matches 10 bases. CDR1 is SGHTA, CDR2 FQGNSA, per germline. The CDR3 has 16 residues. V lost 2 bases to trimming and J lost 0 bases; unmatched junction nucleotides: 2. In DNA, the CDR3 is TGTGCCAGCAGCTTACTAGCGGGAGTTAGCACAGATACGCAGTATTTT. This gives the protein CASSLLAGVSTDTQYF. The full variable domain, its missing parts supplied by reference TRBV7-2 and TRBJ2-3, is GAGVSQSPSNKVTEKGKDVELRCDPISGHTALYWYRQSLGQGLEFLIYFQGNSAPDKSGLPSDRFSAERTGGSVSTLTIQRTQQEDSAVYLCASSLLAGVSTDTQYFGPGTRLTVL.

This clone showed up just a few times. The V call is TRBV19, the J call TRBJ2-2, with D possibly being TRBD2 (5 bases). V lost 2 bases and J lost 2, with 12 bases in between. The CDR3 loop spans 16 amino acids. The germline CDR1 and CDR2 sequences are LNHDA and SQIVND (reference sequence). As DNA, the CDR3 is TGTGCCAGTAGTATACCCCGGGATTCCAACACCGGGGAGCTGTTTTTT. The encoded protein is CASSIPRDSNTGELFF.

Only a few counts were recorded for this clone. This rearrangement joins TRBV14 to TRBJ2-5; 9 bases line up with TRBD1. Looked up from germline, CDR1 is SGHDN and CDR2 is FVKESK. CDR3 length equals 15 residues. V shed 4 bases and J 5 bases; nucleotides not matched to a gene: 8. CDR3 residues: CASSPRTGDRETQYF. In nucleotides, the CDR3 is TGTGCCAGCAGCCCAAGGACAGGGGATCGGGAGACCCAGTACTTC.

The CDR3 DNA reads TGTGCCAGCAGCCACGCCCTAGCCAAAAACATTCAGTACTTC. Amino acid sequence: CASSHALAKNIQYF. The chain combines TRBV7-9 with TRBJ2-4; the D is unclear. The CDR3 covers 14 residues. Germline V gene lookup returns CDR1 SEHNR and CDR2 FQNEAQ (reference sequence). With 5 bases removed from V and 0 bases from J, the gap between germline ends came to 8 bases.

The genes are TRBV29-1 and TRBJ2-1, with 14 bases that match TRBD2. CDR3 size: 16 residues. CDR1 and CDR2 from the germline V gene are SQVTM and ANQGSEA. J lost 4 bases, V lost 6 bases, and 8 bases had no gene match. The CDR3 loop reads CSVGLAGVSAYNEQFF. The CDR3 nucleotides read TGCAGCGTGGGACTAGCGGGAGTGTCAGCGTACAATGAGCAGTTCTTC.

The chain couples TRBV6-5 to TRBJ1-5, with 7 bases fitting TRBD1. The CDR3 length is 16 residues. Germline V CDR1 and CDR2: MNHEY, SVGAGI. The trim removed 0 bases at V and 0 bases at J, leaving 2 bases unmatched. The CDR3 nucleotides read TGTGCCAGCAGTTACTCGACAGGGTATAGCAATCAGCCCCAGCATTTT. This gives the protein CASSYSTGYSNQPQHF.

V is TRBV7-9 and J is TRBJ2-5; no clear D gene. Germline CDR1 and CDR2: SEHNR and FQNEAQ (reference sequence). V was cut by 2 bases and J by 1 base, with 11 bases left in between. The CDR3 runs to 15 residues. CDR3 region: CASSLFSYPQETQYF. In DNA, the CDR3 is TGTGCCAGCAGCTTATTCAGCTACCCCCAAGAGACCCAGTACTTC.

This sequence joins TRBV9 and TRBJ2-1; D remains ambiguous. V lost 4 bases to trimming and J lost 6 bases, with 11 bases between them. The CDR3 length is 13 residues. CDR1 SGDLS and CDR2 YYNGEE come from the germline V gene. CDR3 region: CASSSEVVNEQFF. CDR3 sequence (DNA): TGTGCCAGCAGCTCAGAGGTGGTCAATGAGCAGTTCTTC.

This chain joins TRBV7-2 and TRBJ1-2, with TRBD1 identical over 7 bases. The junction had 7 bases not matched to a gene; V was cut back by 5 bases and J by 4 bases. The CDR3 sequence is 14 residues long. Germline V lookup: CDR1 SGHTA, CDR2 FQGNSA. CDR3 coding DNA: TGTGCCAGCAGCAAACAGGGGTCCTTCTATGGCTACACCTTC. Translated: CASSKQGSFYGYTF.

The rearrangement links TRBV10-3 to TRBJ2-4; 12 bases fit TRBD1. V was pared by 7 bases and J by 9 bases, with 10 bases of the junction left unmatched. The germline gives CDR1 ENHRY, CDR2 SYGVKD. This CDR3 region has 15 residues. CDR3 nucleotide sequence: TGTGCCATCATGGGGGGACAGGGGGCCGAAAGCATTCAGTACTTC. Its translation is CAIMGGQGAESIQYF.

Only a few counts were recorded for this clone. The gene calls are TRBV7-2 and TRBJ2-6; possible D gene TRBD1, 5 bases. From germline, CDR1 is SGHTA and CDR2 FQGNSA. The CDR3 has 14 amino acids. V gave up 4 bases and J gave up 2 bases, with 6 bases separating them. CDR3 loop: CASSSRAGANVLTF. The DNA of the CDR3 is TGTGCCAGCAGCTCCAGGGCTGGGGCCAACGTCCTGACTTTC.